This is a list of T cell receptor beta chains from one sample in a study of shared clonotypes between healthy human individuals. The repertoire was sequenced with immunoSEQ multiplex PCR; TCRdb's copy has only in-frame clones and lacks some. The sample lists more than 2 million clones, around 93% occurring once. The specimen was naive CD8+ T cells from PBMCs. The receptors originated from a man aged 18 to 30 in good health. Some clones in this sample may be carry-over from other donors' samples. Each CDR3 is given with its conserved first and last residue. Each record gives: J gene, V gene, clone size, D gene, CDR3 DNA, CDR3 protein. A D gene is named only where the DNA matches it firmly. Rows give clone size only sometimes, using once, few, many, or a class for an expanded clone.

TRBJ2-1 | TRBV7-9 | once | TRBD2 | TGTGCCAGCAGCTTAGCGCATGCGGGAGGGGTCTATGAGCAGTTCTTC | CASSLAHAGGVYEQFF
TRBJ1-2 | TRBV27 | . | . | TGTGCCAGCAGTTTAAAAGGGGTACCCAACTATGGCTACACCTTC | CASSLKGVPNYGYTF
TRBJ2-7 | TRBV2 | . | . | TGTGCCAGCAGTGAGTCGGGAGTGGTGGGTGGATACGAGCAGTACTTC | CASSESGVVGGYEQYF
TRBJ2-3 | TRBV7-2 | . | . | TGTGCCAGCAGCCCCTGGCCAGATACGCAGTATTTT | CASSPWPDTQYF
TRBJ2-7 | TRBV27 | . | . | TGTGCCAGCAGTCCCCGGTCTACCTCCTACGAGCAGTACTTC | CASSPRSTSYEQYF
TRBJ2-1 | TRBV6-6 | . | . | TGTGCCAGCAGTTTTCTGGCGGGTGGGACCTACAATGAGCAGTTCTTC | CASSFLAGGTYNEQFF
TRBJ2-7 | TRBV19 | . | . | TGTGCCAGTAGTACAGAACCGCAGTTCTACGAGCAGTACTTC | CASSTEPQFYEQYF
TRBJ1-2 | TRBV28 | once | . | TGTGCCAGCAGTCTCCCCCTGAACAGGGCTCCTGATGGCTACACCTTC | CASSLPLNRAPDGYTF
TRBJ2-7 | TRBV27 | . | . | TGTGCCAGCGGGACCGGCATCACCTACGAGCAGTACTTC | CASGTGITYEQYF
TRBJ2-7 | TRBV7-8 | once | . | TGTGCCAGCAGCCCGGGGACGGCCTTGTTGTGGGAGCAGTACTTC | CASSPGTALLWEQYF
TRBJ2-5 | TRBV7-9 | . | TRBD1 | TGTGCCAGCAGCTTACTTACCGGGACAGAGGGGGAGACCCAGTACTTC | CASSLLTGTEGETQYF
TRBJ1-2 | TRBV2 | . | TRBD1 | TGTGCCAGCAGTGAATCGGGACAGGGGATCCCCTATGGCTACACCTTC | CASSESGQGIPYGYTF
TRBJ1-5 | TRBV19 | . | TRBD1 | TGTGCCAGTAGTCCACCAGGACAGGATAGCAATCAGCCCCAGCATTTT | CASSPPGQDSNQPQHF
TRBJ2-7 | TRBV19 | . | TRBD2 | TGTGCCAGTAGTCTATCGACTAGCGCCAGAGGCTACGAGCAGTACTTC | CASSLSTSARGYEQYF
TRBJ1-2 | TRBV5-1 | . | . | TGCGCCAGCAGCTTGGGACACCGCTATGGCTACACCTTC | CASSLGHRYGYTF
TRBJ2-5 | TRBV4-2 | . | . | TGTGCCAGCAGCCAAGGACGAGGAGAGACCCAGTACTTC | CASSQGRGETQYF
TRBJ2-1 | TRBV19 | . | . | TGTGCCAGTATGATACCAGGGTCCAATGAGCAGTTCTTC | CASMIPGSNEQFF
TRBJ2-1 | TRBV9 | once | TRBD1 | TGTGCCAGCAGCGCCCTTGGGACAGGGGGCAATGAGCAGTTCTTC | CASSALGTGGNEQFF
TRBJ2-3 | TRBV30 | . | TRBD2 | TGTGCCTGGAGGGGACTAGCGGGAGATACGCAGTATTTT | CAWRGLAGDTQYF
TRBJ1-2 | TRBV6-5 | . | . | TGTGCCAGCAGTTACTCAACAGGGAGTGGCTACACCTTC | CASSYSTGSGYTF
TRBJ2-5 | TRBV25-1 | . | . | TGTGCCAGCAAACCTCAGGGGCCAGGGGAGACCCAGTACTTC | CASKPQGPGETQYF
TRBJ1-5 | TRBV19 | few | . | TGTGCCAGTACGCCAGGCAGCCGTAATCAGCCCCAGCATTTT | CASTPGSRNQPQHF
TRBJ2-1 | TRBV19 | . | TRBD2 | TGTGCCAGTAGTGTCGGGGGGAGCTCCTACAATGAGCAGTTCTTC | CASSVGGSSYNEQFF
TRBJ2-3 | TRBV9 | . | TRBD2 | TGTGCCAGCAGCGGGACTAGCGGGAGTGCAGATACGCAGTATTTT | CASSGTSGSADTQYF
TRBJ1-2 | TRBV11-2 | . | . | TGTGCCAGCAGCCCCTACGGCTACACCTTC | CASSPYGYTF
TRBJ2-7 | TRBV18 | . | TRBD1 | TGTGCCACAGGACAGGGGGCAGCGTACGAGCAGTACTTC | CATGQGAAYEQYF
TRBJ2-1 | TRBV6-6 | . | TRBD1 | TGTGCCAGCAGTGTGGACAGGGCGTATGAGCAGTTCTTC | CASSVDRAYEQFF
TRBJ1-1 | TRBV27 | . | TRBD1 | TGTGCCAGCAGTGACAGGGGGCTCCCTGAAGCTTTCTTT | CASSDRGLPEAFF
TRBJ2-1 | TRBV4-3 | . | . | TGCGCCAGCAGCCAAGATCAAGGCGAGGGGTACAGGGACCATGAGCAGTTCTTC | CASSQDQGEGYRDHEQFF
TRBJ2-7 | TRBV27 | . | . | TGTGCCAGCAGTTTGCGGGTCTCACTGGGGGGCGAGCAGTACTTC | CASSLRVSLGGEQYF
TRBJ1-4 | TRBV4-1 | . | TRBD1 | TGCGCCAGCGCTTCCGGACAGGGTCGAGAAAAACTGTTTTTT | CASASGQGREKLFF
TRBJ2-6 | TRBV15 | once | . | TGTGCCACCAGCTCCCCCCCCCGGGTAGCTGGGGCCAACGTCCTGACTTTC | CATSSPPRVAGANVLTF
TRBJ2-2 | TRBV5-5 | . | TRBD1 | TGTGCCAGCAGAACCCGGACAGGGAAGAACACCGGGGAGCTGTTTTTT | CASRTRTGKNTGELFF
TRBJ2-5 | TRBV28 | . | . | TGTGCCAGCAGTCGATCCGGCCGTACAGAGACCCAGTACTTC | CASSRSGRTETQYF
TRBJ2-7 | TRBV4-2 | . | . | TGTGCCAGCAGCCAAGATAGGGCAGCGGAGGCAGACGAGCAGTACTTC | CASSQDRAAEADEQYF
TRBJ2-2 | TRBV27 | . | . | TGTGCCAGCAGTTTGGGATCAGGACCCGGGGAGCTGTTTTTT | CASSLGSGPGELFF
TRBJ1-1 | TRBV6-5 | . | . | TGTGCCAGCAGTTATGACCCACAGGGATTAAACACTGAAGCTTTCTTT | CASSYDPQGLNTEAFF
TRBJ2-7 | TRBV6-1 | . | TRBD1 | TGTGCCAGCAGTGCCGGGACAGGGGGTTTCCACGAGCAGTACTTC | CASSAGTGGFHEQYF
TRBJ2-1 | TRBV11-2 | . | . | TGTGCCAGCAGCTTAGATTGGGGAAGCCTCAACAATGAGCAGTTCTTC | CASSLDWGSLNNEQFF
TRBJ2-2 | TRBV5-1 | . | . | TGCGCCAGCAGTCGCCTCCGGGACACCGGGGAGCTGTTTTTT | CASSRLRDTGELFF
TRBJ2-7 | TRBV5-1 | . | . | TGCGCCAGCAGCTTGGCAAACCGCCCTAGGTACGAGCAGTACTTC | CASSLANRPRYEQYF
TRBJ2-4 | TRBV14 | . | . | TGTGCCAGCAGCCACCGTGGGGGGGCCAAAAACATTCAGTACTTC | CASSHRGGAKNIQYF
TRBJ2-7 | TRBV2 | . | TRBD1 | TGTGCCAGCAGCCCTGGACAGGGGGTAGCCTACGAGCAGTACTTC | CASSPGQGVAYEQYF
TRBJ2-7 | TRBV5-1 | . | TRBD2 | TGCGCCAGCGCAGGACTAGCGGGAAGGGCCTACGAGCAGTACTTC | CASAGLAGRAYEQYF
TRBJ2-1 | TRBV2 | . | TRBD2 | TGTGCCAGCCCCCCGACTAGCGGTCGGGACAATGAGCAGTTCTTC | CASPPTSGRDNEQFF
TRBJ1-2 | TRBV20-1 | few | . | TGCAGTGCCTCAGGACGTGATGGCTACACCTTC | CSASGRDGYTF
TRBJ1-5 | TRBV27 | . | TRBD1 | TGTGCCAGCAGTCCTCGACAGGGTGTTCAGCCCCAGCATTTT | CASSPRQGVQPQHF
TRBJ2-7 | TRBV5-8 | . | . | TGTGCCAGCAGCTTCGAGACGATCGGGACCCACGAGCAGTACTTC | CASSFETIGTHEQYF
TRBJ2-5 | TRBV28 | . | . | TGTGCCAGCAGCCGATATATAGGGGCAGAGACCCAGTACTTC | CASSRYIGAETQYF
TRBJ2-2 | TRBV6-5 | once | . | TGTGCCAGCAGTTACTCGGGTTCCAACACCGGGGAGCTGTTTTTT | CASSYSGSNTGELFF
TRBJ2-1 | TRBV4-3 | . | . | TGCGCCAGCAGCCAATCCTCGATGGGCCCCTACAATGAGCAGTTCTTC | CASSQSSMGPYNEQFF
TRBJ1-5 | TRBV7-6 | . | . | TGTGCCAGCCAGCTAGGACCCAATCAGCCCCAGCATTTT | CASQLGPNQPQHF
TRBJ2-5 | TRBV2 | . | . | TGTGCCAGCAGCGACACTCGGTGGGGTGGGGAGACCCAGTACTTC | CASSDTRWGGETQYF